One T cell receptor beta chain is described in this entry. Its specificity is not known. A 120-subject validation cohort, separate from the approximately 700-subject first cohort, supplied the donors. Repertoires were generated with immunoSEQ multiplex PCR, while TCRdb's copy carries only in-frame clones and drops some. The sample lists 150,000 to 200,000 clones; approximately 81% were seen once. This sample is drawn from a study of cytomegalovirus exposure and HLA in healthy donors. The study's findings and limits: The authors listed around 150 TCR beta chains as cytomegalovirus-associated. The tendency of first-cohort TCR clusters to co-occur in the 95 to 150 validation repertoires was the finding of a later analysis. There were some public TCRs occurring in many donors, but most TCR sequences were rare.

Between the trimmed V and J ends, which lost 4 bases and 4 bases, there was a span of 15 bases. Germline lookup yields CDR1 SGHTA and CDR2 FQGNSA. The CDR3 totals 15 residues. The chain combines TRBV7-2 with TRBJ2-3; no firm D call. This sequence was found in a man aged 30 to 39 in good health and CMV-seropositive. The sequenced material came from PBMCs. The CDR3 DNA sequence: TGTGCCAGCAGCTCCCCTAAAGAGTTCGCAGATACGCAGTATTTT. Translation gives CASSSPKEFADTQYF.